The clone carrying this T cell receptor (beta chain) has a handful of counts. No antigen is known for it. CD4+ naive, central memory, regulatory and stem cell-like memory cells were sorted via CD45RO/CCR7/CD25/CD127/CD95/CD27. The CDR3 sequence is 17 residues long. Germline loops: CDR1 LNHDA, CDR2 SQIVND (reference sequence). Germline trimming cut 0 bases from V and 2 bases from J; bases unmatched to any gene: 2. This record belongs to a study of beta chain features in type 1 diabetes. Findings and caveats of the study: Equally in patients and controls, shorter templates might have been favored by PCR. TCRB CDR3s from Type 1 diabetes patients were moderately but significantly shorter in all four CD4+ subsets.

TCRB transcripts that were expressed got sequenced, as all of the isolated RNA had been reverse transcribed. TCRdb keeps only in-frame clones here, not all; method: immunoSEQ multiplex PCR. The sample lists approximately 170,000 clones, roughly 9% occurring once. The rearrangement links TRBV19 to TRBJ2-6; 9 bases are shared with TRBD1. Material for sequencing was central memory CD4+ T cells from blood. This TCR was sampled from a woman under 30 in good health. In nucleotides, the CDR3 is TGTGCCAGTAGTATAGACTGGACAGGGGCTGGGGCCAACGTCCTGACTTTC. It codes for CASSIDWTGAGANVLTF.